Listed below are T cell receptor beta chains from one sample, sequenced in a study of blood T cells in healthy people across ages. TCRdb itself ran the 5' RACE reads through MiXCR, one entry per CDR3 protein. The table has about 1.6 million distinct CDR3 sequences, almost 35% seen once; the top ten hold around 10%. The sample consisted of blood. The receptors stem from a woman aged 25 to 39 in good health. Each CDR3 is given with its conserved first and last residue. A D gene is named only where the DNA matches it firmly. Clone size is stated in some rows and not others, as once, few, many or a class when expanded.

>-|TRBV15|TRBJ2-3|-
TGTGCCACCAGCAGTTGGGACAGCACAGATACGCAGTATTTT
CATSSWDSTDTQYF
>-|TRBV10-3|TRBJ2-1|TRBD2
TGTGCCACCAACTCCGGGGCTAGCGGGATTCTAATGGCCTACAATGAGCAGTTCTTC
CATNSGASGILMAYNEQFF
>-|TRBV11-2|TRBJ2-2|TRBD1
TGTGCCAGCAGCTCTCGGACAGGGGGCTTCGGGGAGCTGTTTTTT
CASSSRTGGFGELFF
>many|TRBV18|TRBJ2-5|TRBD1
TGTGCCAGCTCACCGGAGACAGGGCGAGGGACCCAGTACTTC
CASSPETGRGTQYF
>few|TRBV7-8|TRBJ2-6|-
TGTGCCAGCAGCTTAGAGTATTGGGCTCCGGACTCTGGGGCCAACGTCCTGACTTTC
CASSLEYWAPDSGANVLTF
>few|TRBV3-1|TRBJ1-2|TRBD1
TGTGCCAGCAGCCAAGCGGGACAGGACCGGTACGGCTACACCTTC
CASSQAGQDRYGYTF
>few|TRBV18|TRBJ2-7|-
TGTGCCAGCTCACCTACGGGAGTAGCCACCTACGAGCAGTACTTC
CASSPTGVATYEQYF
>few|TRBV12-3/TRBV12-4|TRBJ1-2|TRBD1
TGTGCCAGCAGCCAAACCCTACAGGGGAACTATGGCTACACCTTC
CASSQTLQGNYGYTF
>many|TRBV5-1|TRBJ2-1|-
TGCGCCAGCAGCTTTACGGCGGGTGAGCAGTTCTTC
CASSFTAGEQFF
>-|TRBV12-3/TRBV12-4|TRBJ2-4|TRBD2
TGTGCCAGCAGTTCGGGGGGTAAAGCAGACATTCAGTACTTC
CASSSGGKADIQYF
>-|TRBV15|TRBJ1-1|TRBD1
TGTGCCACCAGCAGGGAGCCAGGGGGCCAGAACACTGAAGCTTTCTTT
CATSREPGGQNTEAFF
>-|TRBV5-6|TRBJ1-1|-
TGTGCCAGCAGCTCGCTCGGGGGACACTTGAACACTGAAGCTTTCTTT
CASSSLGGHLNTEAFF
>few|TRBV6-2/TRBV6-3|TRBJ2-3|-
TGTGCCAGCAGTTATGCCTCTGGGGACGCGGGGCGGCCGGGCACAGATACGCAGTATTTT
CASSYASGDAGRPGTDTQYF
>few|TRBV20-1|TRBJ2-4|-
TGCAGTGCTAAAGAGCTCGGTCTAGCGTTGACCAAAAACATTCAGTACTTC
CSAKELGLALTKNIQYF
>few|TRBV4-2|TRBJ1-5|-
TGTGCCAGCAGCCAAGATATTCCAGGGAGTCAGCCCCAGCATTTT
CASSQDIPGSQPQHF
>few|TRBV29-1|TRBJ2-7|TRBD1
TGCAGCGTTGAAGGGACAGGGGACCCCTCCTACGAGCAGTACTTC
CSVEGTGDPSYEQYF
>-|TRBV7-2|TRBJ2-3|-
TGTGCCAGCAGCTCCGGATTCTCTCAGGGGACAGATACGCAGTATTTT
CASSSGFSQGTDTQYF
>few|TRBV20-1|TRBJ1-5|TRBD1
TGCAGTGCTAGAGGCGACAGGGAAAATCAGCCCCAGCATTTT
CSARGDRENQPQHF
>few|TRBV27|TRBJ1-1|-
TGTGCCAGCAGTTTAGCGGCGGCAGGGAAAGCTTTCTTT
CASSLAAAGKAFF
>-|TRBV9|TRBJ2-7|-
TGTGCCAGCAGCGCCGGACGGCAATCGGCCTACGAGCAGTACTTC
CASSAGRQSAYEQYF
>-|TRBV27|TRBJ2-1|-
TGTGCCAGCAGTTTAGGTCTAGATTACAATGAGCAGTTCTTC
CASSLGLDYNEQFF
>many|TRBV29-1|TRBJ2-1|TRBD2
TGCAGCGGGGAAAGGACTAGCAGCTACAATGAGCAGTTCTTC
CSGERTSSYNEQFF
>-|TRBV20-1|TRBJ1-4|-
TGCAGTGCTAACCGACAGAATGAAAAACTGTTTTTT
CSANRQNEKLFF
>-|TRBV24-1|TRBJ2-3|TRBD2
TGTGCCACCAGTGATTTGGCGTCTAGCGGTCGAGATACGCAGTATTTT
CATSDLASSGRDTQYF
>-|TRBV2|TRBJ2-7|TRBD2
TGTGCCAGCAGTATGGGAGGGAGGTCCTACGAGCAGTACTTC
CASSMGGRSYEQYF
>few|TRBV20-1|TRBJ1-2|-
TGCAGCGTCAGGACGGGGGGGTATGGCTACACCTTC
CSVRTGGYGYTF
>-|TRBV11-2|TRBJ1-6|-
TGTGCCAGCAGCCAAACCGCCACGTCGGGTTCACCCCTCCACTTT
CASSQTATSGSPLHF
>many|TRBV29-1|TRBJ2-1|TRBD2
TGCAGCGACCAGACTAGCGGGAGCAATGAGCAGTTCTTC
CSDQTSGSNEQFF
>-|TRBV9|TRBJ2-7|-
TGTGCCAGCAGCGTAGGTTCAGCGGACCCCTCCTACGAGCAGTACTTC
CASSVGSADPSYEQYF
>-|TRBV5-1|TRBJ2-5|-
TGCGCCAGCAGATTTGGGGGTACCTACAATGAGCAGTACTTC
CASRFGGTYNEQYF
>few|TRBV30|TRBJ2-7|-
TGTGCCTGGATGAGGGACTACGAGCAGTACTTC
CAWMRDYEQYF